Listed below are T cell receptor beta chains from one sample, sequenced in a study of blood T cell repertoires in COVID-19. TCRdb's table, derived via immunoSEQ multiplex PCR, lists solely in-frame clones and lacks some. The sample has 11,000 to 15,000 clones; roughly nine tenths are singletons. The sequenced material came from peripheral blood. The receptors were sampled from a human donor in a cohort sampled during active COVID-19. CDR3s include the opening cysteine and the closing phenylalanine or tryptophan. The D gene is left open where the match is weak. A row's size may be missing; if present it is once, few, many or a size class.

TGTGCCAGCAGTTCTAGCAGGGGCGAAAATGAAAAACTGTTTTTT | CASSSSRGENEKLFF | TRBV5-4 | . | . | TRBJ1-4
TGCGCCAGCAGCAGTAGCGGGGACCCCGCAGATACGCAGTATTTT | CASSSSGDPADTQYF | TRBV5-1 | . | TRBD2 | TRBJ2-3
TGTGCCAGCAGCCTGGGGGGACGTCAAGAGACCCAGTACTTC | CASSLGGRQETQYF | TRBV28 | . | . | TRBJ2-5
TGCGCCAGCACGACTAGCGGGCGCACAGATACGCAGTATTTT | CASTTSGRTDTQYF | TRBV5-1 | . | TRBD2 | TRBJ2-3
TGCGCCAGCAGCTTGTCGGGACTAGCACGGGGGAGAGAGACCCAGTACTTC | CASSLSGLARGRETQYF | TRBV5-1 | . | TRBD2 | TRBJ2-5
TGCGCCAGCAGCCTAGGACTAGCGGGAGGAAACACCGGGGAGCTGTTTTTT | CASSLGLAGGNTGELFF | TRBV5-1 | . | TRBD2 | TRBJ2-2
TGTGCCTGGAGTGGGTCCTCACAGGGGAGTGGCAATCAGCCCCAGCATTTT | CAWSGSSQGSGNQPQHF | TRBV30 | . | TRBD1 | TRBJ1-5
TGTGCCAGCAGTTTAGGAAAGGGAGTGGCCACTGAAGCTTTCTTT | CASSLGKGVATEAFF | TRBV28 | . | . | TRBJ1-1
TGTGCCAGCAGTCGACAGGGGGGTACTGAAGCTTTCTTT | CASSRQGGTEAFF | TRBV2 | . | TRBD1 | TRBJ1-1
TGTGCCAGTACTCTTGAGCAGGAGGGCACTGAAGCTTTCTTT | CASTLEQEGTEAFF | TRBV19 | few | . | TRBJ1-1
TGTGCCAGCAGCCAATCGGCCAGCGGGGGGCCAAGGATTCAGTACTTC | CASSQSASGGPRIQYF | TRBV3-1/TRBV3-2 | once | TRBD2 | TRBJ2-4
TGTGCCAGCAGCCTTAGCGGGGGGTCCTACGAGCAGTACTTC | CASSLSGGSYEQYF | TRBV5-4 | . | TRBD2 | TRBJ2-7
TGTGCCAGCTCACGGGCAGACAGCTCCTACGAGCAGTACTTC | CASSRADSSYEQYF | TRBV18 | . | . | TRBJ2-7
TGTGCCAGCAGTTTATTGCTGGAGGGGACTGAAGCTTTCTTT | CASSLLLEGTEAFF | TRBV27 | once | . | TRBJ1-1
TGCGCCAGCAGCTTGGATCCAGGGGATTTTCAGCCCCAGCATTTT | CASSLDPGDFQPQHF | TRBV5-1 | . | . | TRBJ1-5
TGTGCCAGTAGTAGGATCCGGGATCCGGGCCGAGAGACCCAGTACTTC | CASSRIRDPGRETQYF | TRBV19 | . | . | TRBJ2-5
TGCGCCAGCAGTCAAAACCGGGACAGACACCAAGAGACCCAGTACTTC | CASSQNRDRHQETQYF | TRBV23-1 | . | TRBD1 | TRBJ2-5
TGTGCCACCAGCAAGACTCGGACTAGCGACACAGATACGCAGTATTTT | CATSKTRTSDTDTQYF | TRBV24-1 | . | TRBD2 | TRBJ2-3
TGTGCCAGCAGCTTATCTAGTGATACGCAGTATTTT | CASSLSSDTQYF | TRBV7-9 | . | . | TRBJ2-3
TGTGCCAGCAGCTCCTTCGACTTGGGAGAGACCCAGTACTTC | CASSSFDLGETQYF | TRBV7-2 | . | . | TRBJ2-5
TGCAGGGGTTTGTCTGGGAGGGGTTCACCCCTCCACTTT | CRGLSGRGSPLHF | TRBV29-1 | . | . | TRBJ1-6
TGTGCCAGCAGCTTAGCGACAACAGGCACTGAAGCTTTCTTT | CASSLATTGTEAFF | TRBV7-9 | once | . | TRBJ1-1
TGCGCCAGCAGCTACCGGGACACAAACAATGAGCAGTTCTTC | CASSYRDTNNEQFF | TRBV5-1 | . | . | TRBJ2-1
TGTGCCATCAGCGGGGGGGGGAACAATGAGCAGTTCTTC | CAISGGGNNEQFF | TRBV10-3 | . | TRBD2 | TRBJ2-1
TGTGCCAGCAGCTTGGACAGGGCCCACACAGATACGCAGTATTTT | CASSLDRAHTDTQYF | TRBV7-2 | once | TRBD1 | TRBJ2-3
TGTGCCACCAGTGATTTGGACAGGGCCTATGGCTACACCTTC | CATSDLDRAYGYTF | TRBV24-1 | once | TRBD1 | TRBJ1-2
TGTGCCAGCAGCTTAGCACTAGCGGGAGCTGAAGAGCAGTACTTC | CASSLALAGAEEQYF | TRBV7-8 | . | TRBD2 | TRBJ2-7
TGTGCCAGCATCTCTCCGCTAGGAGGGATTCAGTACTTC | CASISPLGGIQYF | TRBV6-5 | . | . | TRBJ2-4
TGTGCCAGCAGCCTAGTAGCGGGAGCGAACACCGGGGAGCTGTTTTTT | CASSLVAGANTGELFF | TRBV11-2 | . | TRBD2 | TRBJ2-2
TGTGCCAGCAGCCCCGGGGTGAACAATGAGCAGTTCTTC | CASSPGVNNEQFF | TRBV7-7 | . | . | TRBJ2-1
TGCAGCGTTGTGCGGGGGCTTAACGAGCAGTACTTC | CSVVRGLNEQYF | TRBV29-1 | . | . | TRBJ2-7
TGTGCCAGCAGTTTATTTCGGTCCTTAGCTTTCTTT | CASSLFRSLAFF | TRBV28 | . | . | TRBJ1-1
TGTGCCAGCAGCACCTATAATTCACCCCTCCACTTT | CASSTYNSPLHF | TRBV27 | once | . | TRBJ1-6
TGTGCCAGTAGTATACAGGGGGAGAATGAGCAGTTCTTC | CASSIQGENEQFF | TRBV19 | . | TRBD1 | TRBJ2-1
TGTGCCAGCAGCTTGGGACAGGGGAATGAAAAACTGTTTTTT | CASSLGQGNEKLFF | TRBV5-6 | . | TRBD1 | TRBJ1-4
TGCGCCAGCAGTCTGGGACAGAGAAATGAAAAACTGTTTTTT | CASSLGQRNEKLFF | TRBV5-1 | . | TRBD1 | TRBJ1-4
TGCGCCAGCAGCTTGGCCCCGGGAGTAGTGAACACCGGGGAGCTGTTTTTT | CASSLAPGVVNTGELFF | TRBV5-1 | . | . | TRBJ2-2
TGCAGCGTTCAGAGCGGGAGTTACGAGCAGTACTTC | CSVQSGSYEQYF | TRBV29-1 | few | TRBD2 | TRBJ2-7
TGTGCCAGCTCACCCGGGACAGCCTCCTACGAGCAGTACTTC | CASSPGTASYEQYF | TRBV18 | . | TRBD1 | TRBJ2-7
TGTGCCACCAGCAGAGATGTAGCAGATACGCAGTATTTT | CATSRDVADTQYF | TRBV15 | . | . | TRBJ2-3